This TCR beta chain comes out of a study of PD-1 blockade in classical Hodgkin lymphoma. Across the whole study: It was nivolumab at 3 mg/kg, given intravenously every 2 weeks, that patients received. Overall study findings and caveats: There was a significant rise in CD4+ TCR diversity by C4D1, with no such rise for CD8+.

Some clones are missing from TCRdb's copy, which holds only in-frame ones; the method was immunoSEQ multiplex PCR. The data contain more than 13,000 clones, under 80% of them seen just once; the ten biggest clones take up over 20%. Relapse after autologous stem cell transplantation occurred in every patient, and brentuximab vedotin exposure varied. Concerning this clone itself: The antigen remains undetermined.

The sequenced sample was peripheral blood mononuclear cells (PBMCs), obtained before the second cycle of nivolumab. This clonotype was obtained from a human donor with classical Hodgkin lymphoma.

The DNA for the CDR3 is TGTGCCAGCGCAAAATTAACAGGGGACAATGAGCAGTTCTTC. This codes for CASAKLTGDNEQFF. The rearrangement joins TRBV6-5 to TRBJ2-1, with 7 nucleotides matching TRBD1. CDR1 is MNHEY and CDR2 is SVGAGI in the germline V gene. The ends lost 8 bases at V and 5 bases at J; junction bases unmatched: 9. This CDR3 comprises 14 residues.